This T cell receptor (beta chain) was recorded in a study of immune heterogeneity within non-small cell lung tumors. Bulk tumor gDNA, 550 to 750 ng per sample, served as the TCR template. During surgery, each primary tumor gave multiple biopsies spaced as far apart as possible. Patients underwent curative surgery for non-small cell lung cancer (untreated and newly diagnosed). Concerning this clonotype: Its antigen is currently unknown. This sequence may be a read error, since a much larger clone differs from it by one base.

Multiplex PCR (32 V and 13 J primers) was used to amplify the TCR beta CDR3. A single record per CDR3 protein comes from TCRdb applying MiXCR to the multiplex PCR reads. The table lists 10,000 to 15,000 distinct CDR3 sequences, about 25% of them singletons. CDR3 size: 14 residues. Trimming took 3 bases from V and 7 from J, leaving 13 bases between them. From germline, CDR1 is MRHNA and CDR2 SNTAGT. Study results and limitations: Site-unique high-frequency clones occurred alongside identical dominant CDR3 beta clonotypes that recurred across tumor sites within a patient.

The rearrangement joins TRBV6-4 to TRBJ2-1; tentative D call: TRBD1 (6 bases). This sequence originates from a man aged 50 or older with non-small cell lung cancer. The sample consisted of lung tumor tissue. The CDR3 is CASSEVQGANEQFF. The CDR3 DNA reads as TGTGCCAGCAGTGAAGTACAGGGCGCAAATGAGCAGTTCTTC.